The clone carrying this TCR beta chain has ten or more counts. Per germline, CDR1 MNHNS and CDR2 SASEGT. V trimming: 5 bases; J trimming: 3 bases; junction bases outside the gene matches: 2. The length of the CDR3 is 13 residues. This sample was included in a study of T cells in Graves' hyperthyroidism and ophthalmopathy. Amplification targeted TCR beta CDR3 regions from RNA transcripts. In the first-round RT-PCR of the TCR CDR3, the HTBI primer set was used. TCRdb passed the multiplex PCR reads through MiXCR, listing each CDR3 protein once. Of 150,000 to 200,000 distinct CDR3 sequences listed, 9.4% were seen once; the top ten hold over 20%.

This TCR came from a woman between 18 and 29 years old with Graves' hyperthyroidism that later progressed to Graves' ophthalmopathy. This chain links TRBV6-1 with TRBJ1-2, with TRBD1 matching 8 bases. The sequenced material came from blood. DNA for the CDR3: TGTGCCAGCAGTCAGGGGGCGGACTATGGCTACACCTTC. This encodes CASSQGADYGYTF.